These 21 T cell receptor beta chains were all obtained from the same sample, sequenced in a study of CD8+CD57+ T cells in acquired aplastic anemia. The patients chosen for sequencing had shown expansion of CD8+CD57+ cells (detected by flow cytometry). Both TCR beta VDJ combination and CDR3 sequence profiling were carried out. Genomic DNA was the template for this profiling. TCRdb analysed the reads with MiXCR anew, one entry per CDR3 protein. The data contain around 200,000 distinct CDR3 sequences, around half of them singletons. The sequenced sample consisted of sorted CD4+, CD8+, or CD8+CD57+ T cells (not recorded which) from PBMCs. The receptors here all came from a human donor with aplastic anemia.

The rearrangement joins TRBV10-1 to TRBJ2-7; 9 bases are shared with TRBD2. Trimming took 8 bases from V and 6 from J; bases not matched to a gene: 8. The V gene's germline CDR1 is WNHNN and CDR2 SYGVQD (reference sequence). CDR3 length equals 13 residues. In DNA form, the CDR3 reads TGCGCCAGCTCCCTAGCGGGGCTGGGCGAGCAGTACTTC. This codes for CASSLAGLGEQYF.

In this sample, this clonotype turned up many times. The rearrangement links TRBV20-1 to TRBJ1-1, with TRBD1 matching over 7 bases. V shed 0 bases, J shed 1 base, and the junction held 2 bases outside the gene matches. CDR3 size: 14 residues. The germline gives CDR1 DFQATT, CDR2 SNEGSKA (reference sequence). The CDR3 region is CSARDRDRNTEAFF. The CDR3, as DNA: TGCAGTGCTAGAGATCGGGACAGGAACACTGAAGCTTTCTTT.

Notes on this clonotype: This may stem from a read error, because a much larger clone lies one nucleotide away. V gene TRBV20-1 combines with J gene TRBJ1-4; 8 nucleotides line up with TRBD1. This CDR3 has 17 amino acids. The germline V gene has CDR1 DFQATT and CDR2 SNEGSKA (reference sequence). CDR3 in DNA: TGCAGTGCTAGGGCCGGACAGGGAATTGTCCGAAATGAAGAACTGTTTTTT. The encoded protein is CSARAGQGIVRNEELFF.

For this clonotype: A read error may explain this, as a much larger clone is one base away. CDR3 sequence reads: CASSSNTEETQHF. As DNA, the CDR3 is TGTGCCAGCAGCTCCAACACGGAAGAGACCCAGCACTTC. The chain links TRBV7-7 to TRBJ2-5; no reliable D call. The CDR3 is 13 amino acids. Looked up from germline, CDR1 is SSHAT and CDR2 is FNYEAQ (reference sequence).

The gene calls are TRBV2 and TRBJ2-5, with D unresolved. Germline CDR1 reads SNHLY; CDR2 reads FYNNEI. The ends were cut back, 10 bases at V and 5 bases at J, with 11 bases in the middle. The CDR3 length is 11 residues. CDR3 residues: CAITGRETQYF. The CDR3 DNA follows: TGTGCCATCACGGGTCGGGAGACCCAGTACTTC.

With regard to this clonotype: A much bigger clone sits one base away, suggesting this may be a read error. The chain recombines TRBV5-1 with TRBJ1-1, with TRBD1 as a possible D gene (5 bases). V dropped 1 base and J dropped 10 bases, with 17 bases sitting between them. The germline V gene has CDR1 SGHRS and CDR2 YFSETQ. The CDR3 spans 14 residues. The CDR3 nucleotides read TGCGCCAGCAGCTTGATTTGGGGCTTTGGTGGAGCTTTCTTT. Translating it yields CASSLIWGFGGAFF.

V usage is TRBV10-1 and J usage is TRBJ2-3; D remains ambiguous. Germline loops: CDR1 WNHNN, CDR2 SYGVQD (reference sequence). Trimming took 2 bases from V and 4 from J, leaving 19 bases between them. The CDR3 consists of 17 residues. The CDR3 nucleotides read TGCGCCAGCAGTGAGAGGTGTGCCAGCAAGGGTCCAGATACGCAGTATTTT. Translation gives CASSERCASKGPDTQYF.

The V gene is TRBV29-1, the J gene TRBJ2-7, with 8 bases matching TRBD1. In germline, CDR1 is SQVTM, CDR2 ANQGSEA. CDR3 length: 12 residues. V lost 3 bases, J lost 3 bases, and 1 base stayed unmatched. The CDR3 nucleotides are TGCAGCGTTGACGGGACAGGCTACGAGCAGTACTTC. Translation: CSVDGTGYEQYF.

This clonotype was observed at least ten times. Germline is not matched at one junction end, which may reflect a read error. This chain connects TRBV7-3 to TRBJ2-5, with D possibly called TRBD1 or TRBD2 (7 bases each). This CDR3 is built from 15 residues. Germline-derived CDR1 and CDR2 are SGHTA and FQGTGA. The chain's CDR3 is CASSLTTGRGETQYF. The CDR3 nucleotides are TGTGCCAGCAGCCTAACGACAGGGAGGGGAGAGACCCAGTACTTC.

The gene calls are TRBV5-6 and TRBJ1-4; a weak D match, TRBD1 (5 bases). V was pared by 2 bases and J by 8 bases, with 13 bases between. The CDR3 runs 14 residues. Germline values: CDR1 SGHDT, CDR2 YYEEEE. The CDR3 sequence is CASSLRQGREKLFF. CDR3 bases: TGTGCCAGCAGCTTAAGGCAGGGTCGGGAAAAACTGTTTTTT.

This clonotype has only a few counts. The chain couples TRBV7-9 to TRBJ1-1; 7 bases match TRBD1. The ends lost 8 bases at V and 5 bases at J; junction bases unmatched: 2. Per germline, CDR1 SEHNR and CDR2 FQNEAQ (reference sequence). CDR3 size: 11 residues. For the CDR3, the DNA is TGTGCCAGCGGACAGGAGACTGAAGCTTTCTTT. Encoded protein: CASGQETEAFF.

This clonotype was observed many times. The chain links TRBV2 to TRBJ2-5; 8 bases map to TRBD2. CDR1 is SNHLY and CDR2 is FYNNEI in the germline V gene. The trim removed 11 bases at V and 7 bases at J, leaving 21 bases unmatched. This CDR3 is 16 amino acids long. CDR3 region: CAAGYLGGGTRGTQYF. The CDR3 nucleotides read TGTGCCGCCGGCTACTTGGGCGGGGGGACGAGAGGGACCCAGTACTTC.

V usage is TRBV25-1 and J usage is TRBJ2-1; 12 bases map to TRBD2. The length of the CDR3 is 17 residues. Germline CDR1 reads MGHDK; CDR2 reads SYGVNS. CDR3 DNA: TGTGCTAGAGATCTCGGACTAGCGGGGTTGGGATACAATGAGCAGTTCTTC. Translated, it gives CARDLGLAGLGYNEQFF.

The V gene is TRBV29-1, the J gene TRBJ2-2; 8 bases align to TRBD1. After removal of 8 bases from V and 4 bases from J, the junction contained 6 bases not matched to a gene. Germline V lookup: CDR1 SQVTM, CDR2 ANQGSEA. The CDR3 loop spans 13 amino acids. The CDR3 DNA reads as TGCAGCCCTCGACAGGGGCGCACCGGGGAGCTGTTTTTT. Translating gives CSPRQGRTGELFF.

This clonotype was recorded many times. This chain joins TRBV7-2 and TRBJ2-7; D call uncertain. Germline lookup yields CDR1 SGHTA and CDR2 FQGNSA. The CDR3 length is 11 residues. Trimming pared 5 bases from V and 9 bases from J, leaving 11 bases between. The CDR3 DNA is TGTGCCAGCAGCGCAATCGGGTTGCAGTACTTC. This sequence encodes CASSAIGLQYF.

This clonotype was counted ten times or more. The V call is TRBV20-1, the J call TRBJ2-7; 7 bases fit TRBD1. Looked up from germline, CDR1 is DFQATT and CDR2 is SNEGSKA (reference sequence). CDR3 length equals 12 residues. Germline trimming cut 5 bases from V and 3 bases from J; bases unmatched to any gene: 4. The CDR3 DNA sequence: TGCAGTGCTCACCGGGACAGCTACGAGCAGTACTTC. This translates into CSAHRDSYEQYF.

The J gene is TRBJ2-3, the V gene TRBV2; D could derive from TRBD1 or TRBD2 (8 bases each). Germline V CDR1 and CDR2: SNHLY, FYNNEI. V lost 8 bases and J 3 bases, leaving 18 bases between the germline ends. CDR3 length: 15 amino acids. The DNA for the CDR3 is TGTGCCAGCGACAGGACAGGGACTAGGACAGATACGCAGTATTTT. It translates to CASDRTGTRTDTQYF.

The chain couples TRBV29-1 to TRBJ2-2; no clear D gene. Deletions cut 4 bases from V and 5 bases from J, with 5 bases between. CDR1 SQVTM and CDR2 ANQGSEA come from the germline V gene. The CDR3 length is 11 residues. This chain's CDR3 is CSVARTGELFF. The CDR3 nucleotides are TGCAGCGTTGCCCGTACCGGGGAGCTGTTTTTT.

This clonotype is a singleton in its sample. A single base separates this from a much larger clone, so it may be a read error. This chain's CDR3 is CASMTRGNQPQHF. Here the CDR3 DNA reads TGTGCCAGCATGACAAGAGGCAATCAGCCCCAGCATTTT. The V gene is TRBV27, the J gene TRBJ1-5; D remains unclear. Trimming shortened V by 7 bases and J by 2 bases, and 9 bases separated the two germline ends. From germline, CDR1 is MNHEY and CDR2 SMNVEV (reference sequence). The CDR3 spans 13 residues.

This clonotype was detected only a few times. The chain combines TRBV14 with TRBJ2-3, with a tentative D call TRBD2 (5 bases). The CDR3 is made up of 17 amino acids. V lost 3 bases and J lost 1, with 17 bases in between. Germline V gene lookup returns CDR1 SGHDN and CDR2 FVKESK. The DNA for the CDR3 is TGTGCCAGCAGCCATGATATCGGCGGGTGGGGCACAGATACGCAGTATTTT. Translated: CASSHDIGGWGTDTQYF.

This clonotype was recorded many times. The V gene is TRBV14, the J gene TRBJ2-7, with D unresolved. The CDR3 consists of 17 residues. V was trimmed by 1 base and J by 0 bases, leaving 16 bases between them. In germline, CDR1 is SGHDN, CDR2 FVKESK. CDR3 nucleotide sequence: TGTGCCAGCAGCCAAGCCGGTAAGGAGAGGACCTCCTACGAGCAGTACTTC. Amino acid sequence: CASSQAGKERTSYEQYF.